Here is one T cell receptor (beta chain) with its context. The sample comes from a study of T cell changes during pregnancy in multiple sclerosis. The protocol was immunoSEQ multiplex PCR, while the TCRdb copy is restricted to in-frame clones and leaves out a portion. This sample carries fewer than 55,000 clones, 92% of them seen once, and the ten largest clones take 1.3%. Looked up from germline, CDR1 is LGHNA and CDR2 is YNFKEQ. This CDR3 spans 16 amino acids. J gave up 2 bases and V 0 bases, and 4 bases lay outside the gene matches. The receptor comes from a female donor with multiple sclerosis, enrolled in a pregnancy study. The chain couples TRBV4-2 to TRBJ2-1; 7 bases line up with TRBD2. The specimen was peripheral blood. The DNA for the CDR3 is TGTGCCAGCAGCCAAGAACAGACTAGCCCCTACAATGAGCAGTTCTTC. It specifies CASSQEQTSPYNEQFF.